The entry below gives a single T cell receptor beta chain sequence along with its context. The sample originates from a study of blood T cell repertoires in COVID-19. Germline trimming cut 5 bases from V and 7 bases from J; bases unmatched to any gene: 11. This CDR3 comprises 15 residues. Germline V gene data show CDR1 as MDHEN and CDR2 as SYDVKM. Sequencing was performed with immunoSEQ multiplex PCR; in TCRdb, only in-frame clones are kept and a portion is missing. The data hold 100,000 to 150,000 clones, with around four fifths observed a single time. The material sequenced was peripheral blood. The V gene is TRBV28, the J gene TRBJ1-5, with 7 nucleotides matching TRBD1. This receptor was taken from a man at least 80 years old with COVID-19, enrolled during active disease. This chain's CDR3 is CASSLETGVGQPQHF. As DNA, the CDR3 is TGTGCCAGCAGTCTAGAAACAGGGGTTGGGCAGCCCCAGCATTTT.